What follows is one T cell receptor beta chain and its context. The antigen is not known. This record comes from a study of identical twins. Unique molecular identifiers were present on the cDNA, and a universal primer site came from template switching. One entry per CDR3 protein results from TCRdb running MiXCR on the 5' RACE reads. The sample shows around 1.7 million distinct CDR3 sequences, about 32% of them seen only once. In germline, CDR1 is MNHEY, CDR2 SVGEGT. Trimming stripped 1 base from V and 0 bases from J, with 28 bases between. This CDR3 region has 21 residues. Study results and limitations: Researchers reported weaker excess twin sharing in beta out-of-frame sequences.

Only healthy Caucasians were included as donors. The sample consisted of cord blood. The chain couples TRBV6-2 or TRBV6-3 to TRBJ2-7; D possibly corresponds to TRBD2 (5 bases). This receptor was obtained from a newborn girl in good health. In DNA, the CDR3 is TGTGCCAGCAGTTACTACGGACCGCCACTAGTTCGCCCAAATAGCTCCTACGAGCAGTACTTC. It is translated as CASSYYGPPLVRPNSSYEQYF.